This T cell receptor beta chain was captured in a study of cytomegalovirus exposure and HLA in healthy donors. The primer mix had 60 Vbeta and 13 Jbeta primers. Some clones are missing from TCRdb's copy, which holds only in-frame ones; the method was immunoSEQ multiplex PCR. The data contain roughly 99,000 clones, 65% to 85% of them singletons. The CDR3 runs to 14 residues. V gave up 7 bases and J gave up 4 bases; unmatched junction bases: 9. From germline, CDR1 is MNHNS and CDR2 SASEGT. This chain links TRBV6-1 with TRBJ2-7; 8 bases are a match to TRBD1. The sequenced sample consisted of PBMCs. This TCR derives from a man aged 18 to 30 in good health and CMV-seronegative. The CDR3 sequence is CASNPAGGQYEQYF. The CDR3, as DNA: TGTGCCAGCAATCCGGCAGGGGGCCAGTACGAGCAGTACTTC.